These 25 T cell receptor beta chains were sequenced from one sample in a study of cytomegalovirus exposure and HLA in healthy donors. With 60 Vbeta and 13 Jbeta primers, the PCR was carried out. Using immunoSEQ multiplex PCR, the repertoire was profiled, and TCRdb retains in-frame clones only, with some absent. This table holds 65,000 to 95,000 clones, 79% found once. Sequenced material: PBMCs. Receptors were obtained from a man aged 25-40 years in good health and CMV-seronegative.

The chain joins TRBV19 to TRBJ2-2; D not resolved. CDR1 and CDR2 (germline): LNHDA, SQIVND (reference sequence). CDR3 length: 16 amino acids. The V gene lost 1 base and the J gene lost 3 bases, with 12 bases spanning the gap. CDR3: CASSIVTGWDTGELFF. CDR3 bases: TGTGCCAGTAGTATAGTTACCGGGTGGGACACCGGGGAGCTGTTTTTT.

The rearrangement links TRBV2 to TRBJ2-7; D not resolved. Germline V gives CDR1 SNHLY, CDR2 FYNNEI. The germline V and J ends were trimmed by 6 bases and 1 base, with 16 bases remaining between them. This CDR3 is 15 amino acids long. CDR3 residues: CASRTIHTVSYEQYF. The CDR3 DNA follows: TGTGCCAGCAGGACGATACATACAGTTTCCTACGAGCAGTACTTC.

This chain joins TRBV30 and TRBJ1-4, with no clear D. The CDR3 consists of 15 residues. Trimming stripped 8 bases from V and 0 bases from J, with 16 bases between. Germline CDR1 is GTSNPN and CDR2 is SVGIG (reference sequence). CDR3 sequence: CAHGPPGATNEKLFF. For the CDR3, the DNA is TGTGCCCACGGGCCTCCGGGAGCAACTAATGAAAAACTGTTTTTT.

This clone turned up a few times. The CDR3: CASSPAGNGYTF. CDR3 DNA: TGTGCCAGCAGCCCGGCAGGAAATGGCTACACCTTC. The chain has TRBV6-6 and TRBJ1-2; D is unresolved. This CDR3 has 12 amino acids. Trimming took 6 bases from V and 6 from J, leaving 11 bases between them. Germline CDR1 is MNHNY and CDR2 is SVGAGI (reference sequence).

The chain carries TRBV7-9 and TRBJ1-5; D possibly corresponds to TRBD1 (6 bases). This CDR3 comprises 15 residues. Deletions cut 2 bases from V and 3 bases from J, with 11 bases between. Germline V CDR1 and CDR2: SEHNR, FQNEAQ (reference sequence). This CDR3 is CASSLTGTPNQPQHF. The DNA for the CDR3 is TGTGCCAGCAGCTTAACAGGGACCCCCAATCAGCCCCAGCATTTT.

The V and J genes are TRBV11-2 and TRBJ2-1; TRBD2 matches 8 bases. CDR1 is SGHAT, CDR2 FQNNGV, per germline. The CDR3 sequence is 16 residues long. V lost 1 base and J lost 8; bases outside the gene matches: 10. Here the CDR3 DNA reads TGTGCCAGCAGCTTAGTCTTATCGGGAGGGCCATATGAGCAGTTCTTC. Translating gives CASSLVLSGGPYEQFF.

The CDR3 is CASRGQGPSTDTQYF. DNA for the CDR3: TGTGCCAGCAGAGGACAGGGTCCTAGCACAGATACGCAGTATTTT. The genes are TRBV21-1 and TRBJ2-3; the D call in the table, TRBD1, was not verified against the DNA. TRBV21-1 is classified as a pseudogene. The CDR3 has 15 amino acids.

The gene calls are TRBV5-1 and TRBJ2-3, with 7 nucleotides matching TRBD1. V shed 6 bases, J shed 0 bases, and the junction held 7 bases outside the gene matches. The CDR3 consists of 15 residues. Germline loops: CDR1 SGHRS, CDR2 YFSETQ. The CDR3 protein is CASTRDRLSTDTQYF. As DNA, the CDR3 is TGCGCCAGCACCCGGGACAGACTAAGCACAGATACGCAGTATTTT. The entire variable domain, with the rest obtained from reference TRBV5-1 and TRBJ2-3, is as follows: KAGVTQTPRYLIKTRGQQVTLSCSPISGHRSVSWYQQTPGQGLQFLFEYFSETQRNKGNFPGRFSGRQFSNSRSEMNVSTLELGDSALYLCASTRDRLSTDTQYFGPGTRLTVL.

The chain combines TRBV27 with TRBJ2-7, with 14 nucleotides matching TRBD2. Germline V CDR1 and CDR2: MNHEY, SMNVEV (reference sequence). The V gene end was trimmed by 5 bases and the J gene end by 2 bases; junction bases not matched to a gene: 8. This CDR3 contains 17 residues. The CDR3 loop reads CASSPRTSGRLPYEQYF. The CDR3 DNA reads as TGTGCCAGCAGTCCCCGGACTAGCGGGAGGCTTCCCTACGAGCAGTACTTC.

The chain employs TRBV28 and TRBJ2-7; the match to TRBD2 covers 12 bases. Germline CDR1 MDHEN, CDR2 SYDVKM. V trimming: 6 bases; J trimming: 5 bases; junction bases outside the gene matches: 5. This CDR3 contains 14 residues. CDR3 residues: CASSPLAGGDEQYF. Here the CDR3 DNA reads TGTGCCAGCAGCCCACTAGCGGGAGGAGACGAGCAGTACTTC.

This rearrangement joins TRBV7-8 to TRBJ2-1; D remains unclear. The V gene lost 5 bases and the J gene lost 0 bases, with 17 bases spanning the gap. Looked up from germline, CDR1 is SGHVS and CDR2 is FQNEAQ. The CDR3 is 17 residues long. The DNA of the CDR3 is TGTGCCAGCAGCGAGGCGGCCGCAGTGGGCTCCTACAATGAGCAGTTCTTC. Amino acid sequence: CASSEAAAVGSYNEQFF.

This chain uses TRBV6-1 with TRBJ1-5; possibly TRBD1 for D (6 bases). V was trimmed by 7 bases and J by 2 bases, leaving 15 bases between them. The germline V gene encodes CDR1 MNHNS and CDR2 SASEGT. The CDR3 spans 15 residues. CDR3 nucleotides: TGTGCCAGCAAGACACAGGGACTAGGCAATCAGCCCCAGCATTTT. Protein sequence: CASKTQGLGNQPQHF.

This sequence joins TRBV21-1 and TRBJ2-7; TRBD2, the table's D call, was not compared with the DNA. TRBV21-1 is a known pseudogene. The CDR3 consists of 17 residues. CDR3 sequence reads: CASSKEAAGERIYEQYF. Here the CDR3 DNA reads TGTGCCAGCAGCAAAGAAGCGGCGGGAGAAAGGATCTACGAGCAGTACTTC.

The chain is built from TRBV5-6 and TRBJ2-3, with a possible D match to TRBD2 (6 bases). The V end was cut by 4 bases, the J end by 4 bases, with 10 bases between. The CDR3 spans 13 residues. Germline V gives CDR1 SGHDT, CDR2 YYEEEE. The CDR3 DNA follows: TGTGCCAGCAGCGTCGGGAGCCCAGATACGCAGTATTTT. Its protein is CASSVGSPDTQYF.

The count of this clone is one. This chain connects TRBV2 to TRBJ1-1, with 7 bases that match TRBD1. J was trimmed by 1 base and V by 10 bases; bases with no gene match: 6. CDR1 is SNHLY and CDR2 is FYNNEI in the germline V gene. The CDR3 is 13 amino acids. The CDR3 protein is CATTGQQNTEAFF. CDR3 DNA: TGTGCCACCACGGGACAGCAGAACACTGAAGCTTTCTTT.

The rearrangement links TRBV10-1 to TRBJ2-1; 9 bases match TRBD2. Trimming cost V 3 bases and J 6 bases; bases outside gene matches: 3. Germline CDR1 and CDR2: WNHNN and SYGVQD (reference sequence). This CDR3 is 14 amino acids long. The CDR3 DNA sequence: TGCGCCAGCAGTGAAGGCGGGAGGGCCAATGAGCAGTTCTTC. Protein sequence: CASSEGGRANEQFF.

The sample holds one count of this clone. The genes are TRBV15 and TRBJ2-2, with no clear D. Germline CDR1 is LNHNV and CDR2 is YYDKDF (reference sequence). This CDR3 contains 15 residues. V was shortened by 0 bases and J by 6 bases, with 11 bases between the two germline ends. The DNA for the CDR3 is TGTGCCACCAGCAGAGAGTCCGTAGTGTCCGGGGAGCTGTTTTTT. Amino acids: CATSRESVVSGELFF.

The V gene is TRBV19, the J gene TRBJ2-3; 9 nucleotides align to TRBD1. Germline CDR1 reads LNHDA; CDR2 reads SQIVND (reference sequence). The CDR3 length is 18 residues. V lost 0 bases to trimming and J lost 6 bases; unmatched junction nucleotides: 13. The CDR3 DNA sequence: TGTGCCAGTAGTATAGAAAGGAGGGAACAGGGGGCGGGGGATACGCAGTATTTT. Translated, it gives CASSIERREQGAGDTQYF.

The rearrangement uses TRBV18 and TRBJ1-6; the match to TRBD1 covers 8 bases. Unmatched junction bases numbered 18, after V lost 3 bases and J lost 5 bases. The CDR3 spans 20 residues. Germline V gene lookup returns CDR1 KGHSH and CDR2 LQKENI. Here the CDR3 reads CASSPYQPGQGERDNSPLHF. The CDR3 DNA reads TGTGCCAGCTCACCCTACCAACCCGGACAGGGTGAGAGGGATAATTCACCCCTCCACTTT.

The chain joins TRBV11-1 to TRBJ2-7; the D gene is possibly TRBD1 (6 bases). Germline V CDR1 and CDR2: SGHAT, FQDESV (reference sequence). CDR3 size: 13 residues. V lost 5 bases and J lost 1, with 9 bases in between. CDR3: CASSPTGSYEQYF. CDR3 DNA sequence: TGTGCCAGCAGCCCTACAGGGTCCTACGAGCAGTACTTC.

In this sample, this clone turned up a few times. This chain joins TRBV4-1 and TRBJ2-1; maybe TRBD2 (6 bases). V was clipped by 8 bases and J by 6 bases, with 14 bases between them. The CDR3 totals 13 residues. CDR1 and CDR2 from the germline V gene are MGHRA and YSYEKL. The CDR3 loop is CASSQAGGNEQFF. In nucleotides, the CDR3 is TGCGCCAGCTCCCAAGCCGGGGGCAATGAGCAGTTCTTC.

This clone has a handful of counts. CDR3 in DNA: TGTGCCAGTAGTTCAACAGGGTTAGGAGGGGCCAACGTCCTGACTTTC. Protein sequence: CASSSTGLGGANVLTF. V and J are TRBV19 and TRBJ2-6; a weak D match, TRBD1 (6 bases). From germline, CDR1 is LNHDA and CDR2 SQIVND (reference sequence). This CDR3 has 16 residues. V was trimmed by 5 bases and J by 4 bases, leaving 15 bases between them.

The V call is TRBV25-1, the J call TRBJ1-3, with TRBD1 matching 8 bases. V was clipped by 10 bases and J by 3 bases; unmatched bases: 2. The CDR3 is 12 residues long. Germline CDR1 MGHDK, CDR2 SYGVNS. For the CDR3, the DNA is TGTGCCACCGGACAGGGTGGAAACACCATATATTTT. This codes for CATGQGGNTIYF.

The chain employs TRBV10-3 and TRBJ1-1, with 10 bases lining up with TRBD1. This CDR3 region has 15 residues. The junction had 3 bases not matched to a gene; V was cut back by 2 bases and J by 3 bases. Germline-derived CDR1 and CDR2 are ENHRY and SYGVKD. CDR3 sequence reads: CAISERQGADTEAFF. In DNA form, the CDR3 reads TGTGCCATCAGTGAGCGACAGGGGGCGGACACTGAAGCTTTCTTT.

V and J are TRBV4-2 and TRBJ2-5; 8 bases line up with TRBD2. CDR1 and CDR2 from the germline V gene are LGHNA and YNFKEQ. This CDR3 comprises 17 residues. V shed 1 base and J 3 bases; nucleotides not matched to a gene: 10. The CDR3 coding sequence is TGTGCCAGCAGCCAAGTAGGCGCGGGGGGTCGGAAAGAGACCCAGTACTTC. Translating it yields CASSQVGAGGRKETQYF.